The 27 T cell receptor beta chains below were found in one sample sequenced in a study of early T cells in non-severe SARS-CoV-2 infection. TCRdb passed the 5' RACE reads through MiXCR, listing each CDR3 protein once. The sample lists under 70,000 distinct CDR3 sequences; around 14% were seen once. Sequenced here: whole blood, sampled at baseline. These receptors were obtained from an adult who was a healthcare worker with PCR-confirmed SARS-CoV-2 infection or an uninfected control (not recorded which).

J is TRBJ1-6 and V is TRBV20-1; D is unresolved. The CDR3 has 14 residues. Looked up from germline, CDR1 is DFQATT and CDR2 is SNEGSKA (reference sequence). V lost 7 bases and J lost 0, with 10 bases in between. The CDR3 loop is CSVRSSSYNSPLHF. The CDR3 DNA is TGCAGTGTTCGGTCTAGCTCCTATAATTCACCCCTCCACTTT.

The CDR3 region is CASSQPSGGSTDTQYF. The CDR3, as DNA: TGTGCCAGCAGTCAGCCTAGCGGGGGAAGCACAGATACGCAGTATTTT. The chain links TRBV12-3 or TRBV12-4 to TRBJ2-3, with 10 bases fitting TRBD2. V gave up 5 bases and J gave up 0 bases; unmatched junction bases: 5. The CDR3 spans 16 residues.

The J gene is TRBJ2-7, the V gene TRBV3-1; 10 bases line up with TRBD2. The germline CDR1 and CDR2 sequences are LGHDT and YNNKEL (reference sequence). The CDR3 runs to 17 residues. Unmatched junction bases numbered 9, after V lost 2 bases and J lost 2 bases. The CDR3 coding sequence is TGTGCCAGCAGCCAACCTGGGTCTAGCGGGAGAGCCTACGAGCAGTACTTC. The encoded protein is CASSQPGSSGRAYEQYF.

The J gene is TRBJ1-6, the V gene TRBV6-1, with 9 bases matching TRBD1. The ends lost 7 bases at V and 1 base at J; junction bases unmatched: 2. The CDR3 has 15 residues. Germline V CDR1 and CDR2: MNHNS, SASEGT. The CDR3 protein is CASKQGASYNSPLHF. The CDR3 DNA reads TGTGCCAGCAAACAGGGGGCATCCTATAATTCACCCCTCCACTTT.

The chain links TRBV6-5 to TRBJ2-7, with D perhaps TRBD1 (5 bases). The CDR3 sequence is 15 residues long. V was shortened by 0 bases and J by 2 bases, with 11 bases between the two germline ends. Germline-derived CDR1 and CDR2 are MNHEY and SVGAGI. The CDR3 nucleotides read TGTGCCAGCAGTTACTCGCACAGGTCGACCTACGAGCAGTACTTC. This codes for CASSYSHRSTYEQYF.

CDR3 sequence (DNA): TGTGCCAGCAGCCAAGTGCCCGGTTCTGGCACTGAAGCTTTCTTT. The encoded protein is CASSQVPGSGTEAFF. This chain joins TRBV3-1 and TRBJ1-1, with no clear D. Germline values: CDR1 LGHDT, CDR2 YNNKEL (reference sequence). V was shortened by 1 base and J by 4 bases, with 13 bases between the two germline ends. The CDR3 sequence is 15 residues long.

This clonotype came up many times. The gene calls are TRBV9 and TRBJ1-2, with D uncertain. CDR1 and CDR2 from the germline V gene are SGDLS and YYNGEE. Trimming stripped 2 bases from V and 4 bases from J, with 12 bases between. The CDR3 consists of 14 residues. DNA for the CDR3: TGTGCCAGCAGCGTCGGGGAGGTCGGCTATGGCTACACCTTC. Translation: CASSVGEVGYGYTF.

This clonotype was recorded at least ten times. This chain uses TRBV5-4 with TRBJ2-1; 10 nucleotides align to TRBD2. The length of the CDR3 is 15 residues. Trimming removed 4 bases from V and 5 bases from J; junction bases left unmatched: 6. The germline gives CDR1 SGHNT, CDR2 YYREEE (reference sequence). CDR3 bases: TGTGCCAGCAGCCCATCAGCGGGGGGGAACAATGAGCAGTTCTTC. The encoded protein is CASSPSAGGNNEQFF.

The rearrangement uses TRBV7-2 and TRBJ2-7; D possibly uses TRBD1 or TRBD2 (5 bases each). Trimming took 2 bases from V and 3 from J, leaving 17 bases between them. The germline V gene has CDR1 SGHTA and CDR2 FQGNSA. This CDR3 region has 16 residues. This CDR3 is CASSLRRTGRSYEQYF. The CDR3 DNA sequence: TGTGCCAGCAGCTTACGGAGAACGGGACGGAGCTACGAGCAGTACTTC.

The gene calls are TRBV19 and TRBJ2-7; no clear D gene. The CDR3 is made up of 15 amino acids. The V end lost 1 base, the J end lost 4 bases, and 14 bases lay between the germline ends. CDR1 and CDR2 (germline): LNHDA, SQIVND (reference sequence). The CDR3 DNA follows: TGTGCCAGTAGTATAGTCCCAGGCGAAGCGTACGAGCAGTACTTC. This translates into CASSIVPGEAYEQYF. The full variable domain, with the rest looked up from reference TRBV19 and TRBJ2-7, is DGGITQSPKYLFRKEGQNVTLSCEQNLNHDAMYWYRQDPGQGLRLIYYSQIVNDFQKGDIAEGYSVSREKKESFPLTVTSAQKNPTAFYLCASSIVPGEAYEQYFGPGTRLTVT.

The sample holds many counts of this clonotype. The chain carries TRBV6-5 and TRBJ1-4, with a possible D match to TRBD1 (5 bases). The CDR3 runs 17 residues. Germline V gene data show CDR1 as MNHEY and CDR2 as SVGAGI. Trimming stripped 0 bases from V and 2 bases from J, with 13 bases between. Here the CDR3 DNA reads TGTGCCAGCAGTTACTCCGCCGTTCGGGGGACTAATGAAAAACTGTTTTTT. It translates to CASSYSAVRGTNEKLFF.

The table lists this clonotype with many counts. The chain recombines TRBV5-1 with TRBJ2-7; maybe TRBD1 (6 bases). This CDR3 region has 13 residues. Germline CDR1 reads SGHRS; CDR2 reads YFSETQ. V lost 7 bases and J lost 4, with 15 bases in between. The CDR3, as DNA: TGCGCCAGCGGAACAGGGACGGGTTACGAGCAGTACTTC. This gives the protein CASGTGTGYEQYF.

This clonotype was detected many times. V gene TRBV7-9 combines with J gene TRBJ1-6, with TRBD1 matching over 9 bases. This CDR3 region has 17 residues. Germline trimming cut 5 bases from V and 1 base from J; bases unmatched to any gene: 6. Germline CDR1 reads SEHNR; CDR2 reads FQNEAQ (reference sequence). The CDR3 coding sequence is TGTGCCAGCAGCGTGACAGGGGGATTTTCCTATAATTCACCCCTCCACTTT. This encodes CASSVTGGFSYNSPLHF.

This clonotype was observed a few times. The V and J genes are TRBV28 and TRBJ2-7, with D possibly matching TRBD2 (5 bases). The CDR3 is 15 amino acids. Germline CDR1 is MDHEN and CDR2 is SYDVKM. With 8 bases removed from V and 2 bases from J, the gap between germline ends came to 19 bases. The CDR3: CASRRGQAGPYEQYF. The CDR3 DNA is TGTGCCAGCCGGCGAGGGCAAGCCGGACCCTACGAGCAGTACTTC.

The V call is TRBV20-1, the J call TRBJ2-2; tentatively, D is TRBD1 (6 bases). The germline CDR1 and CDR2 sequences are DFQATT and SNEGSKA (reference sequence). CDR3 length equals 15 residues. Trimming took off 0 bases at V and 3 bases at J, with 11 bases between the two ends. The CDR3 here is CSARDMGADTGELFF. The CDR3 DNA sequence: TGCAGTGCTAGAGATATGGGGGCAGACACCGGGGAGCTGTTTTTT.

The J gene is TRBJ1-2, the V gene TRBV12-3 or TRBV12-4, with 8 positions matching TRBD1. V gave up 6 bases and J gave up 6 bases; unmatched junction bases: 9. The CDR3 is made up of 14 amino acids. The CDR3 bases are TGTGCCAGCAGCCTACCGGGACAGGCGAATGGCTACACCTTC. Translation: CASSLPGQANGYTF.

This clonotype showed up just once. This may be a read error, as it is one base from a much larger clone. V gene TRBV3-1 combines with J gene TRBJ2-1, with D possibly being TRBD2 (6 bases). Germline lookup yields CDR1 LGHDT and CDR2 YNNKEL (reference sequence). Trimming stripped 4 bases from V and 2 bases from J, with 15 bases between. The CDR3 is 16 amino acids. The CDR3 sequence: CASSRRTNGAYNEQFF. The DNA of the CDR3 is TGTGCCAGCAGCCGCAGGACTAACGGGGCCTACAATGAGCAGTTCTTC.

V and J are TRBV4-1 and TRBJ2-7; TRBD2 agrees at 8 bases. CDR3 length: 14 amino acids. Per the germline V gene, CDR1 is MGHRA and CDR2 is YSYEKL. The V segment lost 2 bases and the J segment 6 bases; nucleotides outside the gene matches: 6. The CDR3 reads CASSQPRGGAEQYF. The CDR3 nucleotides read TGCGCCAGCAGCCAACCTCGGGGGGGCGCCGAGCAGTACTTC.

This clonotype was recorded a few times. CDR3 bases: TGTGCCAGCAGAGCCGGGACAGGGGCCTACGAGCAGTACTTC. Residues: CASRAGTGAYEQYF. The chain uses TRBV27 and TRBJ2-7, with TRBD1 matching 10 bases. Germline V lookup: CDR1 MNHEY, CDR2 SMNVEV (reference sequence). The CDR3 has 14 amino acids. V lost 6 bases, J lost 2 bases, and 4 bases stayed unmatched.

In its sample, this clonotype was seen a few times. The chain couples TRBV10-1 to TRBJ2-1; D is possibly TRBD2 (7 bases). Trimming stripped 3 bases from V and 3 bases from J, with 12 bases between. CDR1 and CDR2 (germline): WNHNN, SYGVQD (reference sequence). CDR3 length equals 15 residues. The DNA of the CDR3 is TGCGCCAGCAGTGACCCCGGGGGGCTCTACAATGAGCAGTTCTTC. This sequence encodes CASSDPGGLYNEQFF.

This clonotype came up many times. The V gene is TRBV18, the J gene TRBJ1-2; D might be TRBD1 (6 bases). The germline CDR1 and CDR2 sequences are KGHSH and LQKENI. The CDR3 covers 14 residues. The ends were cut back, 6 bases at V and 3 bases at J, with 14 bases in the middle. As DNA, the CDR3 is TGTGCCAGCTCCCATTCGGACAGTCACTATGGCTACACCTTC. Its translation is CASSHSDSHYGYTF.

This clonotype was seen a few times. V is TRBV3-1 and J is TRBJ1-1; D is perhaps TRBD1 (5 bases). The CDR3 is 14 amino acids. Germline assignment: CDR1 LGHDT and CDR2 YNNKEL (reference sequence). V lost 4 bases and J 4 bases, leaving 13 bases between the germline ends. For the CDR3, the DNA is TGTGCCAGCAGCCCCCAGGGTTTGGGCACTGAAGCTTTCTTT. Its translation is CASSPQGLGTEAFF.

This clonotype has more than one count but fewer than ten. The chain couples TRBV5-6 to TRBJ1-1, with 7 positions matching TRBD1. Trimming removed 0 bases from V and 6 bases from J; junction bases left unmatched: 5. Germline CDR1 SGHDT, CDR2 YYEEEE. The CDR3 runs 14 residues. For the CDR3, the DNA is TGTGCCAGCAGCTTGGGAGGGGGCGACGCTGAAGCTTTCTTT. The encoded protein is CASSLGGGDAEAFF.

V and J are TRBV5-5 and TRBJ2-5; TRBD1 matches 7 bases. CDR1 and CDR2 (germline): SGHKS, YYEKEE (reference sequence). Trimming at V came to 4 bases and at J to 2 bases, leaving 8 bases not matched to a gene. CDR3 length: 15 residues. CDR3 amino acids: CASSRQGLSQETQYF. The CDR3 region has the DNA TGTGCCAGCAGCAGACAGGGTCTATCTCAAGAGACCCAGTACTTC.

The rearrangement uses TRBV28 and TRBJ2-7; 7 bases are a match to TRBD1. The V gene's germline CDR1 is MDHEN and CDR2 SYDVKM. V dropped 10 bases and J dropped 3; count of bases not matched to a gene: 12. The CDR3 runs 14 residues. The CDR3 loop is CATKGAGDNYEQYF. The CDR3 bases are TGTGCCACTAAGGGGGCAGGTGATAACTACGAGCAGTACTTC.

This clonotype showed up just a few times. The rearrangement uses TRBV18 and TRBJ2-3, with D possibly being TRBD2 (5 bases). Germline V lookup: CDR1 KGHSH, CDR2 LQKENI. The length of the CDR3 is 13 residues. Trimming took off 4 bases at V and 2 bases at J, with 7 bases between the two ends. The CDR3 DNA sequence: TGTGCCAGCTCACGAGGGCTCACAGATACGCAGTATTTT. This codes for CASSRGLTDTQYF.

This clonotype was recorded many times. The CDR3 DNA reads as TGTGCCAGCAGTGAAGTGCAAACTGGGCGAGCTTTCTTT. Its translation is CASSEVQTGRAFF. This rearrangement joins TRBV2 to TRBJ1-1, with D unclear. Trimming removed 1 base from V and 10 bases from J, with 13 bases in between. The CDR3 sequence is 13 residues long. From germline, CDR1 is SNHLY and CDR2 FYNNEI.